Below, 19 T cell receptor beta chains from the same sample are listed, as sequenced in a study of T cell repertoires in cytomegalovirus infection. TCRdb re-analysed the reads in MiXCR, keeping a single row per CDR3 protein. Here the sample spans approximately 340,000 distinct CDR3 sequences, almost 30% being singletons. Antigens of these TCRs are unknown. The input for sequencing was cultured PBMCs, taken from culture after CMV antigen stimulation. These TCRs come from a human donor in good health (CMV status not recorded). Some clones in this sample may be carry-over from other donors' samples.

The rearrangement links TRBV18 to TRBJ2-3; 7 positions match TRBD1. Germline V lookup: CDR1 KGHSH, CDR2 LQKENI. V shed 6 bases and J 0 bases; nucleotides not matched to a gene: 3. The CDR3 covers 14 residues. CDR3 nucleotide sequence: TGTGCCAGCTCGACAGGGTACAGCACAGATACGCAGTATTTT. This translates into CASSTGYSTDTQYF.

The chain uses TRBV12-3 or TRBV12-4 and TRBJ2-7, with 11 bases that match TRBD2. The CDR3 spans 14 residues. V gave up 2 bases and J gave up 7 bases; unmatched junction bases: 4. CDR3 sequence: CASSLLAGGREQYF. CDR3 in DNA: TGTGCCAGCAGTTTATTAGCGGGAGGGCGAGAGCAGTACTTC.

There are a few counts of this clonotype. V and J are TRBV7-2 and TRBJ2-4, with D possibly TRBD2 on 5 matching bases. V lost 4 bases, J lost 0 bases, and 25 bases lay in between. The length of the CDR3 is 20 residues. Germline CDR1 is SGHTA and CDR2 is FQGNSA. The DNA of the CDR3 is TGTGCCAGCAGCTCCACCCCCCTCCTAGCCATCCTGAAAGCCAAAAACATTCAGTACTTC. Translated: CASSSTPLLAILKAKNIQYF.

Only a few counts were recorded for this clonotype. CDR3 in DNA: TGTGCCAGCCGGGACTCCCTTTCCTACGAGCAGTACTTC. It codes for CASRDSLSYEQYF. J is TRBJ2-7 and V is TRBV6-1; D may be TRBD2 (6 bases). Looked up from germline, CDR1 is MNHNS and CDR2 is SASEGT. V was pared by 8 bases and J by 1 base, with 12 bases between. This CDR3 has 13 residues.

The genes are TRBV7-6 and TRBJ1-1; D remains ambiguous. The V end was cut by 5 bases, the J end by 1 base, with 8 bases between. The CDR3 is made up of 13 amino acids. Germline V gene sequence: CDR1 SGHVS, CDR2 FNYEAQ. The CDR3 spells CASSPSPNTEAFF. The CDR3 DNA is TGTGCCAGCAGCCCCTCCCCGAACACTGAAGCTTTCTTT.

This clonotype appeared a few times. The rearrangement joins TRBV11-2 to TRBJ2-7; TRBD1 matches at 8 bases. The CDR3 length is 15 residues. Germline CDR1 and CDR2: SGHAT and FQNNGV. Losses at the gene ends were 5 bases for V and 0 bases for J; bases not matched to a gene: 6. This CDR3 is CASSLSGTGSYEQYF. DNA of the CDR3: TGTGCCAGCAGCCTATCGGGGACAGGCTCCTACGAGCAGTACTTC.

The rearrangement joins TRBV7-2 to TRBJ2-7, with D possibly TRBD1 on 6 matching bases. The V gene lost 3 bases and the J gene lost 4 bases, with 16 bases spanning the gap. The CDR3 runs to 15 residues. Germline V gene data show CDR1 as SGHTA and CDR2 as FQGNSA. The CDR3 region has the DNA TGTGCCAGCAGCTTCTTCAGGGGATTAGTGTACGAGCAGTACTTC. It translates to CASSFFRGLVYEQYF.

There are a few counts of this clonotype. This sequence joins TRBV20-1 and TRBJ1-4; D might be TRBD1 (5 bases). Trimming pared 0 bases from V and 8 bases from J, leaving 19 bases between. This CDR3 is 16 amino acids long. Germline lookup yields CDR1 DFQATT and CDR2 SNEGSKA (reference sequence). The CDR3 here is CSARDVVGQGDEKLFF. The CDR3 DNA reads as TGCAGTGCTAGAGATGTAGTCGGCCAGGGAGACGAAAAACTGTTTTTT.

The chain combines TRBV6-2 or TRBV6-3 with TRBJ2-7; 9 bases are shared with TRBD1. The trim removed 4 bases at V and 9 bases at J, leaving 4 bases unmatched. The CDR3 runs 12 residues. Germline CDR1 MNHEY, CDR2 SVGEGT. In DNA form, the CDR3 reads TGTGCCAGCAGTTCACCGGGACAGGGGCAGTACTTC. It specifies CASSSPGQGQYF.

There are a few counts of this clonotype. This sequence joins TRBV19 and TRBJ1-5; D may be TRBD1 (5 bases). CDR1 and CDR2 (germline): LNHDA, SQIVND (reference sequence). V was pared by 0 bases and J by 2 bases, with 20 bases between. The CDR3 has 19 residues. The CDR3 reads CASSIEYGTAKLGNQPQHF. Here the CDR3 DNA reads TGTGCCAGTAGTATAGAATACGGGACGGCCAAATTGGGCAATCAGCCCCAGCATTTT.

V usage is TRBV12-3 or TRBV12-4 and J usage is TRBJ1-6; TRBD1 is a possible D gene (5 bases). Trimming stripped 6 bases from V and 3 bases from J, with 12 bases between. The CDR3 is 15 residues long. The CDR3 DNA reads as TGTGCCAGCAGCGCCGCCGGGGGCTATAATTCACCCCTCCACTTT. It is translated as CASSAAGGYNSPLHF.

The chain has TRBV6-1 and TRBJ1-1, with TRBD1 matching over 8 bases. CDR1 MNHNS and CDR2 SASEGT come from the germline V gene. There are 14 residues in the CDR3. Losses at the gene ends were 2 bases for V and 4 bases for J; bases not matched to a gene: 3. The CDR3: CASSEIDRGTEAFF. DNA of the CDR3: TGTGCCAGCAGTGAAATAGACAGGGGCACTGAAGCTTTCTTT.

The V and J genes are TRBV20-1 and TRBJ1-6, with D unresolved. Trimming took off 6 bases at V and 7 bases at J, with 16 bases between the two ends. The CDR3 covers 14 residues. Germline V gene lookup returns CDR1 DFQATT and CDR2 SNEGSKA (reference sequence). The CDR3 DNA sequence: TGCAGTGCCCCCCTGGATGGGGAGAATTCACCCCTCCACTTT. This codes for CSAPLDGENSPLHF.

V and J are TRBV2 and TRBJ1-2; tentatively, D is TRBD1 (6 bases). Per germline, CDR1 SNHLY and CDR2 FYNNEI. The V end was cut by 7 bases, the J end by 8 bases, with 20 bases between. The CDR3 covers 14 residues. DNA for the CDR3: TGTGCCAGCACAGGGACACAGTCAGGCGGAGGCTACACCTTC. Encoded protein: CASTGTQSGGGYTF.

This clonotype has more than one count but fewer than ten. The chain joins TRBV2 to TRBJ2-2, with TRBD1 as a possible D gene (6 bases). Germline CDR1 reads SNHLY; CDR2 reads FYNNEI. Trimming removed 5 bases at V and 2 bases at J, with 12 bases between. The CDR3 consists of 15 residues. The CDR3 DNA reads TGTGCCAGCAGTTCCGGGACAATAAACACCGGGGAGCTGTTTTTT. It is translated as CASSSGTINTGELFF.

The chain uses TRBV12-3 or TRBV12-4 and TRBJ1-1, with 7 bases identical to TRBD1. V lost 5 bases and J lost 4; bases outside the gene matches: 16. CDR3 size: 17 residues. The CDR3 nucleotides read TGTGCCAGCAGTATCCTGGACAGGCCACCATGGTTCACTGAAGCTTTCTTT. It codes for CASSILDRPPWFTEAFF.

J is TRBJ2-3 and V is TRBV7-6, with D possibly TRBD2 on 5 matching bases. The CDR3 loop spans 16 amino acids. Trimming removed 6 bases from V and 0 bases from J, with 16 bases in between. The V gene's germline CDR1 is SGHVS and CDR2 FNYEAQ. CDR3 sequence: CASRRVSSSSTDTQYF. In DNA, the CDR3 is TGTGCCAGCAGGAGGGTTTCGTCCTCTAGCACAGATACGCAGTATTTT.

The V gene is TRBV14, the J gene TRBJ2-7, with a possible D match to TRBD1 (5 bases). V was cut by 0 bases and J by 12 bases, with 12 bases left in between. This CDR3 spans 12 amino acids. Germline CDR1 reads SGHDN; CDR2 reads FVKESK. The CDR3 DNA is TGTGCCAGCAGCCAAGATCCTGGACATACGTACTTC. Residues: CASSQDPGHTYF.

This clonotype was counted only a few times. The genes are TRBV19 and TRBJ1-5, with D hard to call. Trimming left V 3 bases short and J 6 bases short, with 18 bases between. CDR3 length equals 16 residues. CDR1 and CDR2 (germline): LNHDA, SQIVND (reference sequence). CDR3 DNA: TGTGCCAGTAGTATCGGACTGCTCGGCGGGATTCAGCCCCAGCATTTT. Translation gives CASSIGLLGGIQPQHF.